Included here is one T cell receptor (beta chain) sequence, with context. Antigen unknown. Trimming at V came to 3 bases and at J to 8 bases, leaving 8 bases not matched to a gene. From germline, CDR1 is SGHAT and CDR2 FQNNGV. The CDR3 runs 16 residues. These data are taken from a study of vaccination effects on CD4 cells after COVID-19. Assay: immunoSEQ multiplex PCR; the TCRdb copy retains only in-frame clones and omits some. The sample contains approximately 30,000 clones, 83% of which appear only once. Ahead of sequencing, the ViraFEST assay grew antigen-specific CD4+ T cells using viral peptide pools. Following 10 days of culture, CD4+ T cells were isolated. Vaccine administered to participants consisted of two doses of either BNT162b2 or mRNA-1273. None of the vaccinated had previously contracted SARS-CoV-2, and their nucleocapsid antibodies tested negative. Supplemented with 7.5 to 10 IU/ml IL-2 and roughly 10 ug/ml peptides, two million PBMC per well were kept in culture.

The chain combines TRBV11-2 with TRBJ1-4; TRBD1 agrees at 11 bases. The sequenced sample was CD4+ T cells from PBMCs cultured with HCoV-NL63 spike peptides, obtained after COVID-19 vaccination. The clonotype was recovered from a human donor who received a COVID-19 vaccine. Some clones in this sample may be carry-over from other donors' samples. CDR3 DNA sequence: TGTGCCAGCAGCTTCTCTGGACAGGGGGCAAAGGAAAAACTGTTTTTT. Translated, it gives CASSFSGQGAKEKLFF.